This TCR beta chain was captured in a study of T cells in Graves' hyperthyroidism and ophthalmopathy. CDR1 is KGHDR, CDR2 SFDVKD, per germline. V was cut by 9 bases and J by 3 bases, with 13 bases left in between. The CDR3 runs 13 residues. Stable Graves' hyperthyroidism meant no ophthalmopathy progression within 18 months. There are a few counts of this clonotype. What it binds is unknown. The study's findings and limits: Blood held most thyroid clonotypes expanded above 0.001 frequency.

Template material for amplifying TCR beta CDR3 regions consisted of RNA transcripts. A first-round RT-PCR of the TCR CDR3 used the HTBI primer set. From the multiplex PCR reads, TCRdb called clonotypes with MiXCR, one entry per CDR3 protein. Of approximately 560,000 distinct CDR3 sequences listed, 15% to 19% are singletons. This TCR was sampled from a woman aged 25 to 39 with Graves' hyperthyroidism. The genes are TRBV24-1 and TRBJ2-5; D is possibly TRBD2 (6 bases). The sequenced sample was blood. CDR3 region: CATRGGGKETQYF. Written as DNA, the CDR3 is TGTGCCACCCGCGGTGGGGGGAAAGAGACCCAGTACTTC.